These 25 T cell receptor beta chains came from one sample sequenced in a study of post-analysis software for immune sequencing data. General study results and limits: Comparison of patients with controls showed five or six TRBV segments more frequent in patients, TRBV5-6, TRBV5-1 and TRBV20-1 among them.

These TCRs are of unknown antigen specificity. The authors incorporated unique molecular identifiers into the TCR beta cDNA libraries. TCRdb ran MiXCR on the PCR reads and lists one entry per CDR3 protein. Among around 200,000 distinct CDR3 sequences listed, about 30% were seen once. The sequencing sample was made of blood. The source of these receptors is a girl younger than 18 with multiple sclerosis.

Concerning this clonotype: Possible read error: a much larger clone is one base away. The V gene is TRBV21-1, the J gene TRBJ2-1; TRBD2, the table's D call, was not compared with the DNA. TRBV21-1 is termed a pseudogene. The CDR3 runs to 17 residues. As DNA, the CDR3 is TGTGCCAGAAGCACCCGACTAGCGGGAGAACCCGACAATGAGCAGTTCTTC. The encoded protein is CARSTRLAGEPDNEQFF.

Concerning this clonotype: A much larger clone lies a single base off, so this may be a read error. J is TRBJ1-2 and V is TRBV13, with D perhaps matching TRBD1 (5 bases). Per the germline V gene, CDR1 is PRHDT and CDR2 is FYEKMQ (reference sequence). The CDR3 spans 16 residues. The CDR3: CASSTSTGTHGYGCTF. In nucleotides, the CDR3 is TGTGCCAGCAGCACCTCAACCGGGACCCATGGGTATGGCTGCACCTTC.

This clonotype appeared many times. V usage is TRBV13 and J usage is TRBJ2-1; tentative D call: TRBD1 (8 bases). The germline V and J ends were trimmed by 0 bases and 7 bases, with 19 bases remaining between them. The CDR3 contains 17 residues. CDR1 is PRHDT and CDR2 is FYEKMQ in the germline V gene (reference sequence). CDR3 nucleotides: TGTGCCAGCAGCTTAGGCCAATTCGGACAGGGAGGGAATGAGCAGTTCTTC. This encodes CASSLGQFGQGGNEQFF.

There are a few counts of this clonotype. The J gene is TRBJ1-5, the V gene TRBV20-1; D is unclear. Trimming removed 0 bases at V and 13 bases at J, with 13 bases between. CDR3 length equals 12 residues. Germline CDR1 and CDR2: DFQATT and SNEGSKA (reference sequence). The CDR3 reads CSARDWVLVQHF. Here the CDR3 DNA reads TGCAGTGCTAGAGACTGGGTCCTTGTACAGCATTTT.

CDR3 nucleotide sequence: TGCAGTGCTATATGGGGCGATGGAGCTTTCTTT. Translation gives CSAIWGDGAFF. The chain has TRBV20-1 and TRBJ1-1; weak D call: TRBD1 (5 bases). Germline-derived CDR1 and CDR2 are DFQATT and SNEGSKA (reference sequence). V gave up 4 bases and J gave up 10 bases, with 13 bases separating them. CDR3 length: 11 amino acids.

This clonotype was seen at least ten times. The chain has TRBV28 and TRBJ2-5, with D hard to call. With 7 bases removed from V and 5 bases from J, the gap between germline ends came to 11 bases. Germline loops: CDR1 MDHEN, CDR2 SYDVKM. This CDR3 is 12 amino acids long. The CDR3 DNA follows: TGTGCCAGCAATCTCCTAGGGGAGACCCAGTACTTC. Residues: CASNLLGETQYF.

Concerning this clonotype: With a much larger clone just one base away, this may be a read error. The CDR3 DNA follows: TGTGCCAGCAGCTTGGAGACCAGGGGAGTCTACGAGCAGTACTTC. This sequence encodes CASSLETRGVYEQYF. This chain joins TRBV5-6 and TRBJ2-7; weak D call: TRBD1 (6 bases). Per germline, CDR1 SGHDT and CDR2 YYEEEE. V lost 0 bases and J 3 bases, leaving 13 bases between the germline ends. The CDR3 spans 15 residues.

V usage is TRBV29-1 and J usage is TRBJ2-7; 9 bases align to TRBD2. After removal of 7 bases from V and 2 bases from J, the junction contained 3 bases not matched to a gene. Germline V gene lookup returns CDR1 SQVTM and CDR2 ANQGSEA. The CDR3 has 12 residues. In DNA, the CDR3 is TGCAGCGGGGGACTAGCCCCCTACGAGCAGTACTTC. Protein product: CSGGLAPYEQYF.

A note on this clonotype: It may be a read error: a sequence one base away is much more abundant. The rearrangement uses TRBV9 and TRBJ2-7, with 10 positions matching TRBD2. The CDR3 runs 17 residues. Germline CDR1 reads SGDLS; CDR2 reads YYNGEE. Here the CDR3 reads CASSPTAGGARSYVQYF. The CDR3, as DNA: TGTGCCAGCAGCCCAACAGCGGGAGGGGCCCGATCCTACGTGCAGTACTTC.

This clonotype occurred many times. The chain carries TRBV5-1 and TRBJ1-2, with D unclear. The V end was cut by 0 bases, the J end by 5 bases, with 11 bases between. Germline V gene lookup returns CDR1 SGHRS and CDR2 YFSETQ. CDR3 length: 14 residues. Here the CDR3 DNA reads TGCGCCAGCAGCTTGGGGCAGGACGGTTATGGCTACACCTTC. As protein: CASSLGQDGYGYTF. Full variable domain (remainder filled in from reference TRBV5-1 and TRBJ1-2): KAGVTQTPRYLIKTRGQQVTLSCSPISGHRSVSWYQQTPGQGLQFLFEYFSETQRNKGNFPGRFSGRQFSNSRSEMNVSTLELGDSALYLCASSLGQDGYGYTFGSGTRLTVV.

This clonotype occurred a few times. The rearrangement uses TRBV18 and TRBJ1-2; D possibly corresponds to TRBD1 (6 bases). This CDR3 has 15 amino acids. The ends were cut back, 2 bases at V and 1 base at J, with 11 bases in the middle. Germline lookup yields CDR1 KGHSH and CDR2 LQKENI. The CDR3: CASSPAGQLNYGYTF. CDR3 sequence (DNA): TGTGCCAGCTCACCAGCGGGACAACTTAACTATGGCTACACCTTC.

The rearrangement links TRBV12-3 or TRBV12-4 to TRBJ2-1; either TRBD1 or TRBD2 may fit D (7 bases each). The CDR3 is 13 residues long. Deletions cut 5 bases from V and 8 bases from J, with 13 bases between. CDR3 sequence: CASSAGGGDEQFF. The CDR3 region has the DNA TGTGCCAGCAGTGCAGGGGGGGGCGATGAGCAGTTCTTC.

This clonotype was seen more than once but under ten times. This sequence joins TRBV29-1 and TRBJ1-1; D is unresolved. The V gene lost 8 bases and the J gene lost 2 bases, with 21 bases spanning the gap. This CDR3 is built from 15 residues. The germline V gene encodes CDR1 SQVTM and CDR2 ANQGSEA. DNA of the CDR3: TGCAGCTACGGACGTATCGAAATTACTAACACTGAAGCTTTCTTT. It specifies CSYGRIEITNTEAFF. The full variable domain, completed using reference TRBV29-1 and TRBJ1-1, is SAVISQKPSRDICQRGTSLTIQCQVDSQVTMMFWYRQQPGQSLTLIATANQGSEATYESGFVIDKFPISRPNLTFSTLTVSNMSPEDSSIYLCSYGRIEITNTEAFFGQGTRLTVV.

This chain uses TRBV7-2 with TRBJ2-7; no reliable D call. Per the germline V gene, CDR1 is SGHTA and CDR2 is FQGNSA. CDR3 length equals 15 residues. Between the trimmed V and J ends, which lost 4 bases and 4 bases, there was a span of 17 bases. Here the CDR3 DNA reads TGTGCCAGCAGCTCTTTATGGCTAGACTCGTACGAGCAGTACTTC. Residues: CASSSLWLDSYEQYF. Filled out from reference TRBV7-2 and TRBJ2-7, the complete variable domain reads GAGVSQSPSNKVTEKGKDVELRCDPISGHTALYWYRQSLGQGLEFLIYFQGNSAPDKSGLPSDRFSAERTGGSVSTLTIQRTQQEDSAVYLCASSSLWLDSYEQYFGPGTRLTVT.

As to this clonotype: With a much larger clone just one base away, this may be a read error. V is TRBV20-1 and J is TRBJ2-1; the D is unclear. The CDR3 is 10 amino acids. CDR1 is DFQATT and CDR2 is SNEGSKA in the germline V gene (reference sequence). The V and J ends lost 6 bases and 13 bases respectively, with 13 bases between them. The CDR3 protein is CSALKETQFF. The DNA for the CDR3 is TGCAGTGCCCTCAAAGAGACCCAGTTCTTC.

This clonotype was recorded at least ten times. V usage is TRBV20-1 and J usage is TRBJ2-7; 9 bases map to TRBD1. The V segment lost 6 bases and the J segment 2 bases; nucleotides outside the gene matches: 5. CDR1 and CDR2 from the germline V gene are DFQATT and SNEGSKA (reference sequence). The CDR3 runs 13 residues. As DNA, the CDR3 is TGCAGTGCAGTGGGACAGGGAACCTACGAGCAGTACTTC. Translating gives CSAVGQGTYEQYF.

The V call is TRBV5-6, the J call TRBJ2-7; 9 bases are shared with TRBD1. The end of the DNA is better explained by TRBJ2-5, so the J call may be wrong. CDR3 length equals 16 residues. Germline CDR1 SGHDT, CDR2 YYEEEE. The CDR3 DNA follows: TGTGCCAGCAGCCCTCCCTCCGGGACAGGGAAAGAGACCCAGTACTTC. It encodes CASSPPSGTGKETQYF.

Ten or more counts support this clonotype. J is TRBJ2-1 and V is TRBV5-6; 8 nucleotides align to TRBD1. With 1 base clipped from V and 9 bases from J, the junction kept 12 bases outside the gene matches. This CDR3 spans 16 amino acids. Germline V CDR1 and CDR2: SGHDT, YYEEEE. CDR3 in amino acids: CASSLTTDRGSGEQFF. DNA for the CDR3: TGTGCCAGCAGCTTGACCACCGACAGGGGATCAGGTGAGCAGTTCTTC.

This clonotype turned up a few times. The chain couples TRBV29-1 to TRBJ2-7; TRBD2 agrees at 10 bases. The V gene's germline CDR1 is SQVTM and CDR2 ANQGSEA. The CDR3 runs to 15 residues. The trim removed 3 bases at V and 7 bases at J, leaving 12 bases unmatched. The CDR3: CSVELLAGAVWEQYF. The CDR3 bases are TGCAGCGTTGAGCTTCTAGCGGGAGCCGTTTGGGAGCAGTACTTC.

The sample holds many counts of this clonotype. V and J are TRBV6-6 and TRBJ2-7; possibly TRBD1 for D (6 bases). The CDR3 is made up of 13 amino acids. The V gene's germline CDR1 is MNHNY and CDR2 SVGAGI (reference sequence). V lost 0 bases and J lost 6, with 9 bases in between. The CDR3 here is CASSYSGQPEQYF. CDR3 in DNA: TGTGCCAGCAGTTACTCGGGACAACCCGAGCAGTACTTC.

The DNA for the CDR3 is TGTGCTAGTGGTTTGGTACGGACACAGCGTGCGGAGACCCGGTACTTC. Its translation is CASGLVRTQRAETRYF. The J gene is TRBJ2-7, the V gene TRBV12-5; D perhaps matches TRBD1 (5 bases). In germline, CDR1 is LGHNT, CDR2 FRNRAP. V lost 0 bases and J 12 bases, leaving 24 bases between the germline ends. The CDR3 spans 16 residues. Full variable domain (rest looked up from reference TRBV12-5 and TRBJ2-7): DARVTQTPRHKVTEMGQEVTMRCQPILGHNTVFWYRQTMMQGLELLAYFRNRAPLDDSGMPKDRFSAEMPDATLATLKIQPSEPRDSAVYFCASGLVRTQRAETRYFGPGTRLTVT.

The chain recombines TRBV3-1 with TRBJ1-2; no clear D gene. Trimming shortened V by 0 bases and J by 8 bases, and 16 bases separated the two germline ends. There are 15 residues in the CDR3. CDR1 LGHDT and CDR2 YNNKEL come from the germline V gene (reference sequence). The CDR3 nucleotides are TGTGCCAGCAGCCAAGAGGGGAAAGTCTTCGAAGGCTACACCTTC. This gives the protein CASSQEGKVFEGYTF.

This clonotype was picked up many times. The gene calls are TRBV6-6 and TRBJ1-2; no clear D. The V end lost 3 bases, the J end lost 2 bases, and 13 bases lay between the germline ends. Germline CDR1 MNHNY, CDR2 SVGAGI (reference sequence). There are 15 residues in the CDR3. CDR3 nucleotides: TGTGCCAGCAGTTATGACGGGCGGAAAAACTATGGCTACACCTTC. Protein product: CASSYDGRKNYGYTF.

The rearrangement joins TRBV29-1 to TRBJ2-5; D uncertain. CDR1 and CDR2 (germline): SQVTM, ANQGSEA. The CDR3 loop spans 14 amino acids. Trimming removed 1 base from V and 1 base from J, with 10 bases in between. The CDR3 here is CSVEGSPLQETQYF. In DNA form, the CDR3 reads TGCAGCGTTGAAGGGAGTCCCCTCCAAGAGACCCAGTACTTC.

This clonotype was counted only a few times. The rearrangement joins TRBV25-1 to TRBJ1-4; a possible D gene is TRBD1 (6 bases). Germline CDR1 is MGHDK and CDR2 is SYGVNS. V lost 1 base and J lost 6, with 9 bases in between. There are 14 residues in the CDR3. The CDR3 DNA reads TGTGCCAGCAGTGAATTCCAGGGGTATGAAAAACTGTTTTTT. The encoded protein is CASSEFQGYEKLFF. The entire variable domain, with the rest obtained from reference TRBV25-1 and TRBJ1-4, is as follows: EADIYQTPRYLVIGTGKKITLECSQTMGHDKMYWYQQDPGMELHLIHYSYGVNSTEKGDLSSESTVSRIRTEHFPLTLESARPSHTSQYLCASSEFQGYEKLFFGSGTQLSVL.